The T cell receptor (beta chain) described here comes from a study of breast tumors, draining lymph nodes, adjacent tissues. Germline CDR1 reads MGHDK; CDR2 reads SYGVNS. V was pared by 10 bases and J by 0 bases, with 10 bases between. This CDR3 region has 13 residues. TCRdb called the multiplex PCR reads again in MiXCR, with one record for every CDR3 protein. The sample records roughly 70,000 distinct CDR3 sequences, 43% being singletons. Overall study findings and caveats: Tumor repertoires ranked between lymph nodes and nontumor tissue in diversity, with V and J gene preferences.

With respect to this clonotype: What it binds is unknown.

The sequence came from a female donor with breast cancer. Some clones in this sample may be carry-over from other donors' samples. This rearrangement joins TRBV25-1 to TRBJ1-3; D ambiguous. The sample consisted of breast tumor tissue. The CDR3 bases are TGTGCCATTCAAGGGAGCTCTGGAAACACCATATATTTT. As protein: CAIQGSSGNTIYF.